One sample yielded the 19 T cell receptor beta chains listed below, sequenced in a study of cytomegalovirus exposure and HLA in healthy donors. This PCR relied on a set of 60 Vbeta primers and 13 Jbeta primers. Only in-frame clones appear in the TCRdb table, and some are missing; sequencing was by immunoSEQ multiplex PCR. The sample carries about 150,000 clones, approximately 79% recorded once. The sample taken for sequencing was PBMCs. These receptors all come from a male donor in good health and CMV-seronegative.

The chain employs TRBV5-1 and TRBJ2-2; D may be TRBD1 (6 bases). Germline V CDR1 and CDR2: SGHRS, YFSETQ. The germline V and J ends were trimmed by 4 bases and 7 bases, with 14 bases remaining between them. The CDR3 is 14 amino acids. CDR3 DNA: TGCGCCAGCAGCCCCATACAGGGCCACGGGGAGCTGTTTTTT. Its protein product is CASSPIQGHGELFF.

J is TRBJ2-7 and V is TRBV2; 11 bases are a match to TRBD1. The CDR3 covers 14 residues. Germline loops: CDR1 SNHLY, CDR2 FYNNEI. J gave up 6 bases and V 6 bases, and 7 bases lay outside the gene matches. The CDR3 nucleotides are TGTGCCAGCAGCGTAGTGGGGACAGGGGGCGAGCAGTACTTC. Translated: CASSVVGTGGEQYF.

The chain carries TRBV9 and TRBJ1-3; D unresolved. This CDR3 is built from 14 residues. Germline V lookup: CDR1 SGDLS, CDR2 YYNGEE. V was pared by 0 bases and J by 0 bases, with 4 bases between. The CDR3 is CASSVESSGNTIYF. As DNA, the CDR3 is TGTGCCAGCAGCGTAGAGAGCTCTGGAAACACCATATATTTT.

In its sample, this clone was seen a few times. The V gene is TRBV5-4, the J gene TRBJ1-6; tentatively, D is TRBD1 (5 bases). The germline CDR1 and CDR2 sequences are SGHNT and YYREEE (reference sequence). The CDR3 runs to 15 residues. V lost 5 bases and J lost 7, with 16 bases in between. The CDR3 DNA is TGTGCCAGCAGAGCGGGGACGGACGACAATTCACCCCTCCACTTT. This translates into CASRAGTDDNSPLHF.

This clone showed up just a few times. The chain uses TRBV6-4 and TRBJ2-1, with 10 bases that match TRBD2. In germline, CDR1 is MRHNA, CDR2 SNTAGT. J gave up 1 base and V 0 bases, and 0 bases lay outside the gene matches. The CDR3 is 16 residues long. The CDR3 here is CASSDSTSGSYNEQFF. CDR3 DNA sequence: TGTGCCAGCAGTGACTCGACTAGCGGGTCCTACAATGAGCAGTTCTTC.

The gene calls are TRBV30 and TRBJ2-1; 7 positions match TRBD2. From germline, CDR1 is GTSNPN and CDR2 SVGIG (reference sequence). V shed 2 bases, J shed 2 bases, and the junction held 3 bases outside the gene matches. This CDR3 spans 14 amino acids. The CDR3 is CAWSSGVPYNEQFF. The CDR3 DNA sequence: TGTGCCTGGAGTAGCGGGGTTCCCTACAATGAGCAGTTCTTC.

The rearrangement uses TRBV5-4 and TRBJ2-1, with TRBD2 matching 9 bases. Germline trimming cut 0 bases from V and 5 bases from J; bases unmatched to any gene: 3. The CDR3 sequence is 15 residues long. CDR1 and CDR2 (germline): SGHNT, YYREEE (reference sequence). CDR3 nucleotides: TGTGCCAGCAGCTTGGGACTAGCGGATAACAATGAGCAGTTCTTC. It encodes CASSLGLADNNEQFF.

The rearrangement uses TRBV7-2 and TRBJ1-4; D is perhaps TRBD1 (5 bases). The CDR3 has 15 residues. V was cut by 1 base and J by 6 bases, with 12 bases left in between. Germline assignment: CDR1 SGHTA and CDR2 FQGNSA. CDR3: CASSLEGRVHEKLFF. CDR3 DNA sequence: TGTGCCAGCAGCTTAGAGGGCAGGGTGCATGAAAAACTGTTTTTT.

The CDR3 DNA sequence: TGTGCCAGCAGCCGGGACAGGGGCTCCTACAATGAGCAGTTCTTC. Translation: CASSRDRGSYNEQFF. The chain couples TRBV9 to TRBJ2-1; 10 bases are shared with TRBD1. Per germline, CDR1 SGDLS and CDR2 YYNGEE. There are 15 residues in the CDR3. V lost 4 bases, J lost 0 bases, and 1 base stayed unmatched. Based on the CDR3 plus reference TRBV9 and TRBJ2-1, the full variable domain is DSGVTQTPKHLITATGQRVTLRCSPRSGDLSVYWYQQSLDQGLQFLIQYYNGEERAKGNILERFSAQQFPDLHSELNLSSLELGDSALYFCASSRDRGSYNEQFFGPGTRLTVL.

V is TRBV2 and J is TRBJ1-5; D may be TRBD1 (5 bases). The germline gives CDR1 SNHLY, CDR2 FYNNEI. Trimming left V 0 bases short and J 0 bases short, with 21 bases between. CDR3 size: 20 residues. The CDR3 here is CASSEAWTTPNKYSNQPQHF. The CDR3 DNA reads as TGTGCCAGCAGTGAAGCGTGGACAACACCGAATAAATATAGCAATCAGCCCCAGCATTTT.

This rearrangement joins TRBV10-3 to TRBJ2-7, with D possibly matching TRBD1 (5 bases). This CDR3 has 15 amino acids. Germline-derived CDR1 and CDR2 are ENHRY and SYGVKD. The V and J ends lost 3 bases and 0 bases respectively, with 12 bases between them. This CDR3 is CAISDPNRSSYEQYF. CDR3 nucleotide sequence: TGTGCCATCAGTGACCCAAACAGGAGCTCCTACGAGCAGTACTTC.

This sequence joins TRBV18 and TRBJ2-2, with TRBD1 as a possible D gene (5 bases). Per the germline V gene, CDR1 is KGHSH and CDR2 is LQKENI. Trimming stripped 1 base from V and 1 base from J, with 7 bases between. The CDR3 is 15 residues long. The chain's CDR3 is CASSPRGQNTGELFF. The CDR3 DNA reads as TGTGCCAGCTCACCACGAGGACAGAACACCGGGGAGCTGTTTTTT.

This sequence joins TRBV7-2 and TRBJ2-3; D is ambiguous. Germline values: CDR1 SGHTA, CDR2 FQGNSA. CDR3 length equals 12 residues. V lost 7 bases, J lost 2 bases, and 7 bases lay in between. CDR3 nucleotides: TGTGCCAGCAACTCAAACACAGATACGCAGTATTTT. Translated: CASNSNTDTQYF.

The rearrangement joins TRBV5-6 to TRBJ2-3, with D possibly being TRBD1 (5 bases). Trimming removed 0 bases from V and 4 bases from J, with 9 bases in between. Germline V gene lookup returns CDR1 SGHDT and CDR2 YYEEEE. The length of the CDR3 is 14 residues. The CDR3, as DNA: TGTGCCAGCAGCTTGGCTTTGACAGCAGATACGCAGTATTTT. Protein: CASSLALTADTQYF.

The V gene is TRBV10-3, the J gene TRBJ1-1; D remains unclear. Between the trimmed V and J ends, which lost 2 bases and 2 bases, there was a span of 6 bases. Germline values: CDR1 ENHRY, CDR2 SYGVKD. CDR3 size: 13 residues. CDR3 sequence: CAISEMRNTEAFF. The CDR3 nucleotides read TGTGCCATCAGTGAGATGCGTAACACTGAAGCTTTCTTT.

The chain has TRBV5-6 and TRBJ1-2; tentatively, D is TRBD1 (6 bases). This CDR3 comprises 12 residues. V was trimmed by 5 bases and J by 7 bases, leaving 12 bases between them. Germline V lookup: CDR1 SGHDT, CDR2 YYEEEE. CDR3 in DNA: TGTGCCAGCAGACAGGGTTTCGCTGGCTACACCTTC. This sequence encodes CASRQGFAGYTF.

This chain links TRBV7-9 with TRBJ2-5; 7 bases map to TRBD1. In germline, CDR1 is SEHNR, CDR2 FQNEAQ (reference sequence). This CDR3 comprises 14 residues. Trimming cost V 4 bases and J 5 bases; bases outside gene matches: 7. The CDR3 bases are TGTGCCAGCAGCTACCTGACAGGGATGGAGACCCAGTACTTC. Protein: CASSYLTGMETQYF. Full variable domain (outside the CDR3, taken from reference TRBV7-9 and TRBJ2-5): DTGVSQNPRHKITKRGQNVTFRCDPISEHNRLYWYRQTLGQGPEFLTYFQNEAQLEKSRLLSDRFSAERPKGSFSTLEIQRTEQGDSAMYLCASSYLTGMETQYFGPGTRLLVL.

This clone has more than one count but fewer than ten. The gene calls are TRBV6-1 and TRBJ1-6; D possibly corresponds to TRBD1 (5 bases). Trimming cost V 7 bases and J 7 bases, with 14 bases left between them. The CDR3 is 14 residues long. Germline V gene lookup returns CDR1 MNHNS and CDR2 SASEGT. This chain's CDR3 is CASIKGAENSPLHF. CDR3 in DNA: TGTGCCAGCATCAAAGGGGCGGAGAATTCACCCCTCCACTTT.

The chain uses TRBV28 and TRBJ2-7, with TRBD2 matching 8 bases. Germline trimming cut 4 bases from V and 4 bases from J; bases unmatched to any gene: 9. The V gene's germline CDR1 is MDHEN and CDR2 SYDVKM. The CDR3 runs 15 residues. Written as DNA, the CDR3 is TGTGCCAGCAGTTCCCCAGCGGGAGTTATGTACGAGCAGTACTTC. The encoded protein is CASSSPAGVMYEQYF. The entire variable domain, with the rest obtained from reference TRBV28 and TRBJ2-7, is as follows: DVKVTQSSRYLVKRTGEKVFLECVQDMDHENMFWYRQDPGLGLRLIYFSYDVKMKEKGDIPEGYSVSREKKERFSLILESASTNQTSMYLCASSSPAGVMYEQYFGPGTRLTVT.